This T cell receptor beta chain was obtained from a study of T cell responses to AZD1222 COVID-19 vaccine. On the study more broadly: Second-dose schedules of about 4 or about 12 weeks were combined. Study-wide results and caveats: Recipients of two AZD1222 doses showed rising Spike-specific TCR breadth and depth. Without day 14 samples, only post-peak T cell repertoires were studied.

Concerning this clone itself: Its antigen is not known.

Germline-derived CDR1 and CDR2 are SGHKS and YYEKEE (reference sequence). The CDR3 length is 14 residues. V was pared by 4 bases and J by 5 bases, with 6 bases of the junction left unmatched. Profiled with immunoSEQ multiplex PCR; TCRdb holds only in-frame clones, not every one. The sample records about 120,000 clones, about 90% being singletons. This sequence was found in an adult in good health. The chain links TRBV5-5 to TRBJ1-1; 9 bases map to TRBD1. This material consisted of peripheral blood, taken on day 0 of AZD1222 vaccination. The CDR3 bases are TGTGCCAGCAGCCCGGACAGGGGAGAAACTGAAGCTTTCTTT. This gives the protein CASSPDRGETEAFF.